The TCR beta chain under discussion was sequenced for a study of response to subunit inactivated influenza vaccine. Study-level findings and limits: Seasonal influenza vaccination, on each occasion, was suggested by the authors to recruit few new T cells.

This CDR3 contains 14 residues. Looked up from germline, CDR1 is DFQATT and CDR2 is SNEGSKA (reference sequence). The V end lost 5 bases, the J end lost 2 bases, and 14 bases lay between the germline ends. TCRdb used MiXCR to reprocess the RT-PCR reads, holding one entry per CDR3 protein. This table holds roughly 520,000 distinct CDR3 sequences, roughly 23% found once. A remark on this clonotype: Its antigen remains unidentified.

V is TRBV20-1 and J is TRBJ2-3; D may be TRBD1 (6 bases). This specimen was CD4+ T cells sorted from PBMCs, taken about 5 days after vaccination. The sequence was collected from a man in his forties or fifties who received an inactivated influenza vaccine. The CDR3 region has the DNA TGCAGTGCTCGGTCGAGGGGGACCACAGATACGCAGTATTTT. This translates into CSARSRGTTDTQYF.